This T cell receptor beta chain came from a study of blood T cell repertoires in COVID-19. Study overall: Spain, Italy and the United States supplied samples that represented acute and convalescent COVID-19.

V was pared by 2 bases and J by 1 base, with 5 bases between. Germline V gives CDR1 SGHTA, CDR2 FQGNSA. This CDR3 is 13 amino acids long. Original data processing: Amplified reference gene primers provided the basis for estimating nucleated cell counts. The table came from immunoSEQ multiplex PCR; TCRdb's copy has only in-frame clones and leaves some out. The V and J calls and clone size were taken over from that table, and D and trimming were inferred from the DNA. The table includes fewer than 350,000 clones, approximately 86% detected once. The receptor's source is a man aged 30-40 years with COVID-19, enrolled during active disease. The source material was peripheral blood. The rearrangement links TRBV7-2 to TRBJ1-1; D is uncertain. The CDR3 here is CASSLLWNTEAFF. DNA of the CDR3: TGTGCCAGCAGCTTACTATGGAACACTGAAGCTTTCTTT.